The 30 T cell receptor beta chains listed next were all sequenced from one sample in a study of blood T cell repertoires in COVID-19. Assay used: immunoSEQ multiplex PCR; TCRdb lists only in-frame clones, some missing. Of over 200,000 clones detected, about 89% appear once; the ten largest clones hold under 7%. Sequenced material: peripheral blood. The source of these receptors is a man aged 60 to 75 who had recovered from COVID-19.

The table lists this clone with a count of one. The rearrangement links TRBV6-1 to TRBJ2-7; 12 bases match TRBD1. The CDR3 sequence is 19 residues long. Unmatched junction bases numbered 22, after V lost 0 bases and J lost 13 bases. CDR1 MNHNS and CDR2 SASEGT come from the germline V gene. The CDR3 nucleotides read TGTGCCAGCAGTGAAGCGCTTCCCGGGACAGGGGGCGGTCGGGCTAGCGGTTACTTC. This translates into CASSEALPGTGGGRASGYF.

The chain joins TRBV6-5 to TRBJ2-1, with TRBD2 identical over 8 bases. V was clipped by 8 bases and J by 9 bases; unmatched bases: 12. The length of the CDR3 is 14 residues. Germline lookup yields CDR1 MNHEY and CDR2 SVGAGI. CDR3 protein: CASGMGTRMGEQFF. Written as DNA, the CDR3 is TGTGCCAGCGGCATGGGGACTAGGATGGGTGAGCAGTTCTTC.

CDR3 DNA sequence: TGCACCAGCATCTTAGCGGGGGTTCAAAAGGCAGATACGCAGTATTTT. Its translation: CTSILAGVQKADTQYF. This chain links TRBV1 with TRBJ2-3; the table's D call, TRBD2, was not checked against the DNA. TRBV1 is shown as a pseudogene. CDR3 size: 16 residues.

This chain connects TRBV11-2 to TRBJ2-7, with 7 bases identical to TRBD1. The trim removed 5 bases at V and 3 bases at J, leaving 13 bases unmatched. The CDR3 spans 16 residues. Per germline, CDR1 SGHAT and CDR2 FQNNGV. The CDR3 DNA sequence: TGTGCCAGCAGCGCCGTAAAGGGACAGACCTACTACGAGCAGTACTTC. Translated: CASSAVKGQTYYEQYF. The variable domain in full, with the rest retrieved from reference TRBV11-2 and TRBJ2-7, is EAGVAQSPRYKIIEKRQSVAFWCNPISGHATLYWYQQILGQGPKLLIQFQNNGVVDDSQLPKDRFSAERLKGVDSTLKIQPAKLEDSAVYLCASSAVKGQTYYEQYFGPGTRLTVT.

V gene TRBV2 combines with J gene TRBJ1-6, with a weak D call TRBD1 (5 bases). This CDR3 has 15 amino acids. CDR1 and CDR2 (germline): SNHLY, FYNNEI. Trimming took off 7 bases at V and 0 bases at J, with 10 bases between the two ends. The CDR3 nucleotides are TGTGCCAGCACCGGCGACAGCTCCTATAATTCACCCCTCCACTTT. This sequence encodes CASTGDSSYNSPLHF.

The V gene is TRBV2, the J gene TRBJ2-7; TRBD1 aligns across 10 bases. Germline values: CDR1 SNHLY, CDR2 FYNNEI. J gave up 2 bases and V 5 bases, and 6 bases lay outside the gene matches. There are 15 residues in the CDR3. The CDR3, as DNA: TGTGCCAGCAGTTCGGGCGGGACAGGGGCCTACGAGCAGTACTTC. Translation: CASSSGGTGAYEQYF.

This clone has a single count. The chain has TRBV7-8 and TRBJ1-6, with 7 bases aligning to TRBD1. This CDR3 is built from 19 residues. Losses at the gene ends were 1 base for V and 6 bases for J; bases not matched to a gene: 15. Germline loops: CDR1 SGHVS, CDR2 FQNEAQ. The CDR3 sequence: CASSLVGYRGRGRNSPLHF. In DNA form, the CDR3 reads TGTGCCAGCAGCTTAGTGGGTTACAGGGGAAGAGGTCGTAATTCACCCCTCCACTTT.

The chain couples TRBV9 to TRBJ1-3; no definite D call. Per germline, CDR1 SGDLS and CDR2 YYNGEE. CDR3 length: 15 amino acids. V was shortened by 4 bases and J by 3 bases, with 14 bases between the two germline ends. This chain's CDR3 is CASSPRESGGNTIYF. CDR3 coding DNA: TGTGCCAGCAGCCCCCGGGAGAGCGGTGGAAACACCATATATTTT. The full variable domain, completed using reference TRBV9 and TRBJ1-3, is DSGVTQTPKHLITATGQRVTLRCSPRSGDLSVYWYQQSLDQGLQFLIQYYNGEERAKGNILERFSAQQFPDLHSELNLSSLELGDSALYFCASSPRESGGNTIYFGEGSWLTVV.

This rearrangement joins TRBV3-1 (or the pseudogene TRBV3-2) to TRBJ2-2; 9 bases map to TRBD1. The CDR3 contains 16 residues. The junction had 4 bases not matched to a gene; V was cut back by 0 bases and J by 5 bases. Germline values: CDR1 LGHDT, CDR2 YNNKEL (reference sequence). The CDR3 DNA sequence: TGTGCCAGCAGCCAAGATACAGGGGGCAAAACCGGGGAGCTGTTTTTT. Encoded protein: CASSQDTGGKTGELFF.

The chain recombines TRBV5-1 with TRBJ2-7; no firm D call. V dropped 1 base and J dropped 0 bases, with 14 bases sitting between them. The CDR3 totals 16 residues. CDR1 is SGHRS and CDR2 is YFSETQ in the germline V gene. The CDR3 loop reads CASSLLRQPSSYEQYF. In nucleotides, the CDR3 is TGCGCCAGCAGCTTGTTGAGACAACCGAGCTCCTACGAGCAGTACTTC. Drawing the rest from reference TRBV5-1 and TRBJ2-7, the complete variable domain is KAGVTQTPRYLIKTRGQQVTLSCSPISGHRSVSWYQQTPGQGLQFLFEYFSETQRNKGNFPGRFSGRQFSNSRSEMNVSTLELGDSALYLCASSLLRQPSSYEQYFGPGTRLTVT.

V gene TRBV7-2 combines with J gene TRBJ2-5; the D gene is possibly TRBD2 (6 bases). The CDR3 runs to 13 residues. With 5 bases removed from V and 4 bases from J, the gap between germline ends came to 11 bases. The germline gives CDR1 SGHTA, CDR2 FQGNSA. CDR3 loop: CASSPGVRETQYF. The CDR3 region has the DNA TGTGCCAGCAGCCCGGGGGTCAGAGAGACCCAGTACTTC.

The chain joins TRBV18 to TRBJ2-7; weak D call: TRBD2 (6 bases). Per germline, CDR1 KGHSH and CDR2 LQKENI. Trimming removed 0 bases from V and 4 bases from J, with 10 bases in between. The CDR3 loop spans 14 amino acids. This chain's CDR3 is CASSPPTGVYEQYF. Written as DNA, the CDR3 is TGTGCCAGCTCACCACCGACGGGAGTATACGAGCAGTACTTC.

The chain joins TRBV4-2 to TRBJ2-7; the D gene is possibly TRBD1 (5 bases). V lost 1 base, J lost 5 bases, and 12 bases lay in between. CDR3 length equals 14 residues. Germline values: CDR1 LGHNA, CDR2 YNFKEQ. The chain's CDR3 is CASSQVDTFNEQYF. CDR3 nucleotides: TGTGCCAGCAGCCAAGTGGACACCTTTAACGAGCAGTACTTC.

The chain uses TRBV7-2 and TRBJ2-5; 10 positions agree with TRBD1. The germline V gene has CDR1 SGHTA and CDR2 FQGNSA. This CDR3 spans 14 amino acids. Unmatched junction bases numbered 4, after V lost 3 bases and J lost 6 bases. The DNA of the CDR3 is TGTGCCAGCAGCTTGAGACAGGGGGCGCAGACCCAGTACTTC. Protein: CASSLRQGAQTQYF.

This chain connects TRBV3-1 (or the pseudogene TRBV3-2) to TRBJ2-1, with D maybe TRBD1 (5 bases). Germline assignment: CDR1 LGHDT and CDR2 YNNKEL (reference sequence). Deletions cut 1 base from V and 2 bases from J, with 9 bases between. This CDR3 spans 15 amino acids. The CDR3 loop is CASSQVWGTYNEQFF. Here the CDR3 DNA reads TGTGCCAGCAGCCAAGTGTGGGGCACCTACAATGAGCAGTTCTTC.

The J gene is TRBJ1-4, the V gene TRBV12-3 or TRBV12-4; D uncertain. The CDR3 length is 13 residues. V shed 6 bases and J shed 7 bases, with 12 bases lying between them. The CDR3 protein is CASSYQSREKLFF. The CDR3 DNA reads TGTGCCAGCAGCTACCAAAGTCGTGAAAAACTGTTTTTT.

The chain combines TRBV7-3 with TRBJ2-3; TRBD2 matches at 11 bases. Trimming at V came to 5 bases and at J to 4 bases, leaving 8 bases not matched to a gene. Germline V gives CDR1 SGHTA, CDR2 FQGTGA. This CDR3 has 16 amino acids. The CDR3 DNA follows: TGTGCCAGCAGCGCGGGACTAGCGGCCCTCGCAGATACGCAGTATTTT. It codes for CASSAGLAALADTQYF.

The chain recombines TRBV2 with TRBJ1-2, with D unresolved. The V gene's germline CDR1 is SNHLY and CDR2 FYNNEI. The V end lost 4 bases, the J end lost 0 bases, and 15 bases lay between the germline ends. This CDR3 has 16 residues. The DNA of the CDR3 is TGTGCCAGCAGTGCGCGTGCTCTGGGAGCTAACTATGGCTACACCTTC. The encoded protein is CASSARALGANYGYTF.

The chain uses TRBV25-1 and TRBJ1-1, with D hard to call. Trimming stripped 4 bases from V and 3 bases from J, with 12 bases between. This CDR3 has 14 amino acids. The germline CDR1 and CDR2 sequences are MGHDK and SYGVNS. The CDR3 DNA follows: TGTGCCAGCAGTGTCGAGTCGGAGGACACTGAAGCTTTCTTT. Residues: CASSVESEDTEAFF.

This chain links TRBV7-6 with TRBJ2-2; D is perhaps TRBD2 (5 bases). Germline values: CDR1 SGHVS, CDR2 FNYEAQ. The CDR3 sequence is 15 residues long. V lost 10 bases, J lost 0 bases, and 15 bases lay in between. The CDR3 loop reads CATTTRDANTGELFF. As DNA, the CDR3 is TGTGCCACCACAACGAGGGATGCGAACACCGGGGAGCTGTTTTTT.

As regards this clone: No DNA is shown, since the ends of the CDR3 on it are uncertain; the CDR3 is the one TCRdb lists. The chain employs TRBV10-3 and TRBJ2-5; TRBD2 is the table's D call and was not checked against the DNA. CDR1 is ENHRY and CDR2 is SYGVKD in the germline V gene. With termini counted, the CDR3 has 13 amino acids. CDR3 protein: CAISAEVRRAQYF.

This sequence joins TRBV18 and TRBJ2-2; D is undetermined. CDR1 is KGHSH, CDR2 LQKENI, per germline. Trimming left V 4 bases short and J 1 base short, with 10 bases between. This CDR3 region has 15 residues. CDR3 in amino acids: CASSLVVVNTGELFF. CDR3 in DNA: TGTGCCAGCTCACTGGTGGTAGTGAACACCGGGGAGCTGTTTTTT.

This chain joins TRBV9 and TRBJ2-7, with D possibly being TRBD1 (5 bases). This CDR3 spans 15 amino acids. Trimming removed 0 bases from V and 3 bases from J, with 13 bases in between. The germline CDR1 and CDR2 sequences are SGDLS and YYNGEE. For the CDR3, the DNA is TGTGCCAGCAGCGTAGCGGGTGACAGCTACTACGAGCAGTACTTC. The encoded protein is CASSVAGDSYYEQYF.

This clone was counted once. CDR3 DNA sequence: TGTGCCAGTAGTATAGCTAGCTACAATGAGCAGTTCTTC. Protein: CASSIASYNEQFF. This chain joins TRBV19 and TRBJ2-1; D ambiguous. Germline CDR1 and CDR2: LNHDA and SQIVND (reference sequence). The CDR3 length is 13 residues. Trimming took 1 base from V and 3 from J, leaving 4 bases between them.

The chain links TRBV6-5 to TRBJ1-2; the match to TRBD1 covers 7 bases. V dropped 6 bases and J dropped 4; count of bases not matched to a gene: 5. CDR3 length: 13 amino acids. CDR1 and CDR2 (germline): MNHEY, SVGAGI. In DNA form, the CDR3 reads TGTGCCAGCAGAGGGGGACAGATCTATGGCTACACCTTC. Its protein product is CASRGGQIYGYTF.

The chain recombines TRBV2 with TRBJ1-2; TRBD1 might be the D (6 bases). From germline, CDR1 is SNHLY and CDR2 FYNNEI. Deletions cut 6 bases from V and 7 bases from J, with 12 bases between. This CDR3 has 12 residues. CDR3 in amino acids: CASSETGRGYTF. The DNA for the CDR3 is TGTGCCAGCAGCGAGACAGGACGTGGCTACACCTTC.

The V and J genes are TRBV18 and TRBJ2-1; TRBD2 agrees at 7 bases. Germline lookup yields CDR1 KGHSH and CDR2 LQKENI. This CDR3 is 16 amino acids long. The junction had 9 bases not matched to a gene; V was cut back by 2 bases and J by 5 bases. CDR3 nucleotides: TGTGCCAGCTCACCAGGGGGGGGGAATAACAACAATGAGCAGTTCTTC. Translating gives CASSPGGGNNNNEQFF.

The rearrangement joins TRBV11-3 to TRBJ2-5; TRBD1 aligns across 10 bases. Germline trimming cut 4 bases from V and 4 bases from J; bases unmatched to any gene: 3. Germline lookup yields CDR1 SGHNT and CDR2 YENEEA. CDR3 length: 14 amino acids. CDR3 nucleotide sequence: TGTGCCAGCAGCTCTGGACAGGGGGGAGAGACCCAGTACTTC. It encodes CASSSGQGGETQYF. Drawing the rest from reference TRBV11-3 and TRBJ2-5, the complete variable domain is EAGVVQSPRYKIIEKKQPVAFWCNPISGHNTLYWYLQNLGQGPELLIRYENEEAVDDSQLPKDRFSAERLKGVDSTLKIQPAELGDSAVYLCASSSGQGGETQYFGPGTRLLVL.

The J gene is TRBJ2-5, the V gene TRBV5-4; D is unresolved. The CDR3 spans 13 residues. V was pared by 4 bases and J by 0 bases, with 7 bases between. In germline, CDR1 is SGHNT, CDR2 YYREEE (reference sequence). CDR3 region: CASSRGNQETQYF. Written as DNA, the CDR3 is TGTGCCAGCAGCCGAGGCAACCAAGAGACCCAGTACTTC.

This clone occurred a few times. V and J are TRBV6-6 and TRBJ2-7, with 9 bases identical to TRBD1. The J segment lost 7 bases and the V segment lost 7 bases, leaving 11 bases of the junction unmatched. Germline lookup yields CDR1 MNHNY and CDR2 SVGAGI (reference sequence). The CDR3 loop spans 14 amino acids. The chain's CDR3 is CASTPGQGSREQYF. CDR3 DNA sequence: TGTGCCAGCACCCCGGGACAGGGATCAAGGGAGCAGTACTTC.